These T cell receptor beta chains were read from a single sample in a study of beta chain features in type 1 diabetes. Some clones are missing from TCRdb's copy, which holds only in-frame ones; the method was immunoSEQ multiplex PCR. The sample has about 190,000 clones, approximately 7.9% seen once. The sequencing input was central memory CD4+ T cells from blood. The receptors derive from a man in his late teens or twenties with type 1 diabetes. Both conserved end residues are part of each CDR3. A D gene is named only where the DNA matches it firmly. A row's size may be missing; if present it is once, few, many or a size class.

V gene: TRBV28
clone size: few
J gene: TRBJ2-5
D gene: TRBD1
CDR3 DNA: TGTGCCAGCACGGGACAGGGGATTGGGGAGACCCAGTACTTC
CDR3 protein: CASTGQGIGETQYF

V gene: TRBV5-1
clone size: few
J gene: TRBJ2-5
D gene: -
CDR3 DNA: TGCGCCAGCAGCTTGGTTTCCAGAGAGACCCAGTACTTC
CDR3 protein: CASSLVSRETQYF

V gene: TRBV18
clone size: -
J gene: TRBJ1-2
D gene: -
CDR3 DNA: TGTGCCAGCTCACCACCGAACAGGGCAGCAGGCTACACCTTC
CDR3 protein: CASSPPNRAAGYTF

V gene: TRBV5-1
clone size: -
J gene: TRBJ2-2
D gene: -
CDR3 DNA: TGCGCCAGCAGGGAAGAGGACACCGGGGAGCTGTTTTTT
CDR3 protein: CASREEDTGELFF

V gene: TRBV28
clone size: -
J gene: TRBJ2-5
D gene: TRBD1
CDR3 DNA: TGTGCCAGCATACGTGGACAGGAGCAAGAGACCCAGTACTTC
CDR3 protein: CASIRGQEQETQYF

V gene: TRBV5-6
clone size: -
J gene: TRBJ2-3
D gene: TRBD1
CDR3 DNA: TGTGCCAGCAGCCCGAACAGGGGGCACACAGATACGCAGTATTTT
CDR3 protein: CASSPNRGHTDTQYF

V gene: TRBV30
clone size: -
J gene: TRBJ1-3
D gene: -
CDR3 DNA: TGTGCCTGGAGTGTAGGGGGTTACGGAGCGGGAAACACCATATATTTT
CDR3 protein: CAWSVGGYGAGNTIYF

V gene: TRBV28
clone size: few
J gene: TRBJ2-5
D gene: -
CDR3 DNA: TGTGCCACCAGAACTACACAAGAGACCCAGTACTTC
CDR3 protein: CATRTTQETQYF

V gene: TRBV2
clone size: -
J gene: TRBJ1-2
D gene: -
CDR3 DNA: TGTGCCAGCAGGGAACTGACAGCTAACTATGGCTACACCTTC
CDR3 protein: CASRELTANYGYTF

V gene: TRBV10-3
clone size: -
J gene: TRBJ2-4
D gene: TRBD1
CDR3 DNA: TGTGCCATCAGTGACAGACAGGGTAACGGGAACATTCAGTACTTC
CDR3 protein: CAISDRQGNGNIQYF

V gene: TRBV28
clone size: -
J gene: TRBJ2-7
D gene: -
CDR3 DNA: TGTGCCAGCAGTTTGCAGGACTGGGTCCCCGTCTACGAGCAGTACTTC
CDR3 protein: CASSLQDWVPVYEQYF

V gene: TRBV5-1
clone size: few
J gene: TRBJ2-5
D gene: -
CDR3 DNA: TGCGCCAGCAGCTTGGGCGTCGAGGAGACCCAGTACTTC
CDR3 protein: CASSLGVEETQYF

V gene: TRBV28
clone size: -
J gene: TRBJ2-5
D gene: -
CDR3 DNA: TGTGCCAGCAATCCGAGACTAGGGACCCAGTACTTC
CDR3 protein: CASNPRLGTQYF

V gene: TRBV28
clone size: -
J gene: TRBJ1-5
D gene: TRBD1
CDR3 DNA: TGTGCCAGCAGCCTGACCCCAGGACAGGGGTATCAGCCCCAGCATTTT
CDR3 protein: CASSLTPGQGYQPQHF

V gene: TRBV4-3
clone size: few
J gene: TRBJ2-5
D gene: -
CDR3 DNA: TGCGCCAGCAGCCTCGGTCAGGGGTACCAAGAGACCCAGTACTTC
CDR3 protein: CASSLGQGYQETQYF

V gene: TRBV2
clone size: many
J gene: TRBJ2-2
D gene: TRBD2
CDR3 DNA: TGTGCCAGCATCTTATGGACTAGCGGGGGGGAGCTGTTTTTT
CDR3 protein: CASILWTSGGELFF

V gene: TRBV5-4
clone size: -
J gene: TRBJ2-1
D gene: -
CDR3 DNA: TGTGCCAGCAGCCCACAGATTAGCGGAAATGAGCAGTTCTTC
CDR3 protein: CASSPQISGNEQFF

V gene: TRBV9
clone size: few
J gene: TRBJ2-5
D gene: TRBD2
CDR3 DNA: TGTGCCAGCGGAAGGACTAGCGGGAGCAGAGAGACCCAGTACTTC
CDR3 protein: CASGRTSGSRETQYF

V gene: TRBV30
clone size: few
J gene: TRBJ2-2
D gene: -
CDR3 DNA: TGTGCCTGGACCCCACAGGGCCATTCCGCGGAGCTGTTTTTT
CDR3 protein: CAWTPQGHSAELFF

V gene: TRBV7-2
clone size: few
J gene: TRBJ1-1
D gene: TRBD1
CDR3 DNA: TGTGCCAGCAGCTCTAGACAGGGGACCACTGAAGCTTTCTTT
CDR3 protein: CASSSRQGTTEAFF

V gene: TRBV23-1
clone size: many
J gene: TRBJ2-5
D gene: TRBD2
CDR3 DNA: TGCGCCAGCAGTCGGACTAGCGGGAGGGAGGTCCAAGAGACCCAGTACTTC
CDR3 protein: CASSRTSGREVQETQYF

V gene: TRBV5-6
clone size: -
J gene: TRBJ1-4
D gene: -
CDR3 DNA: TGTGCCAGCAGCTTGGCAACCTCTAGGGGAGAAAAACTGTTTTTT
CDR3 protein: CASSLATSRGEKLFF

V gene: TRBV18
clone size: few
J gene: TRBJ2-3
D gene: TRBD2
CDR3 DNA: TGTGCCAGCTCACCACTAGCGGGAGTCACAGATACGCAGTATTTT
CDR3 protein: CASSPLAGVTDTQYF

V gene: TRBV4-3
clone size: few
J gene: TRBJ1-6
D gene: -
CDR3 DNA: TGCGCCAGCAGCCAAGACAGTATCGGGTCACCCCTCCACTTT
CDR3 protein: CASSQDSIGSPLHF

V gene: TRBV28
clone size: -
J gene: TRBJ2-7
D gene: TRBD1
CDR3 DNA: TGTGCCAGCAGGGCGGGGGACAGGGGGTCTCGAGAGCAGTACTTC
CDR3 protein: CASRAGDRGSREQYF

V gene: TRBV27
clone size: few
J gene: TRBJ2-3
D gene: -
CDR3 DNA: TGTGCCAGCAGCTGGGGGGTCGATAGCACAGATACGCAGTATTTT
CDR3 protein: CASSWGVDSTDTQYF

V gene: TRBV15
clone size: -
J gene: TRBJ1-5
D gene: -
CDR3 DNA: TGTGCCACCAGCAGAGATATAGGGGGTAGCAATCAGCCCCAGCATTTT
CDR3 protein: CATSRDIGGSNQPQHF

V gene: TRBV28
clone size: few
J gene: TRBJ2-1
D gene: TRBD1
CDR3 DNA: TGTGCCAGCAGTTTAAAGGGACAGGGTGTCAATGAGCAGTTCTTC
CDR3 protein: CASSLKGQGVNEQFF

V gene: TRBV11-3
clone size: few
J gene: TRBJ2-1
D gene: TRBD2
CDR3 DNA: TGTGCCAGCAGCCTCAGCGGGGGGGACAATGAGCAGTTCTTC
CDR3 protein: CASSLSGGDNEQFF

V gene: TRBV21-1
clone size: -
J gene: TRBJ2-7
D gene: -
CDR3 DNA: TGTGCCAGCAGCAGCCGTGGCGGGGCGGGGGGCCCGAAAGCCTACGAGCAGTACTTC
CDR3 protein: CASSSRGGAGGPKAYEQYF

V gene: TRBV14
clone size: few
J gene: TRBJ2-3
D gene: -
CDR3 DNA: TGTGCCAGCAGCCACCTCCTTAGCGGATTTGATACGCAGTATTTT
CDR3 protein: CASSHLLSGFDTQYF

V gene: TRBV5-1
clone size: few
J gene: TRBJ1-6
D gene: TRBD1
CDR3 DNA: TGCGCCAGCAGCTTACAGGGGGCTCGGAATTCACCCCTCCACTTT
CDR3 protein: CASSLQGARNSPLHF

V gene: TRBV5-1
clone size: -
J gene: TRBJ2-5
D gene: -
CDR3 DNA: TGCGCCAGCAGCTTGGCGGTCGCGAATTGGGAGACCCAGTACTTC
CDR3 protein: CASSLAVANWETQYF

V gene: TRBV2
clone size: -
J gene: TRBJ1-2
D gene: TRBD1
CDR3 DNA: TGTGCCAGCAGTGGACAGGGGGCTCAAGGCTACACCTTC
CDR3 protein: CASSGQGAQGYTF

V gene: TRBV27
clone size: -
J gene: TRBJ2-1
D gene: TRBD1
CDR3 DNA: TGTGCCAGCAGCTGGGGACAGTACAATGAGCAGTTCTTC
CDR3 protein: CASSWGQYNEQFF

V gene: TRBV11-2
clone size: many
J gene: TRBJ1-6
D gene: -
CDR3 DNA: TGTGCCAGCAGCTTAGATCGAACAGGTCACCTCCACTTT
CDR3 protein: CASSLDRTGHLHF

V gene: TRBV5-1
clone size: few
J gene: TRBJ1-1
D gene: TRBD1
CDR3 DNA: TGCGCCAGCAGCCGCCGACAGGGTTCGAACACTGAAGCTTTCTTT
CDR3 protein: CASSRRQGSNTEAFF

V gene: TRBV6-6
clone size: few
J gene: TRBJ1-2
D gene: TRBD1
CDR3 DNA: TGTGCCAGCACCCCAGGGGGCTATGGCTACACCTTC
CDR3 protein: CASTPGGYGYTF

V gene: TRBV7-8
clone size: few
J gene: TRBJ2-7
D gene: TRBD2
CDR3 DNA: TGTGCCAGCAGCTTAGACGAGGGGAGGGGTACCTACGAGCAGTACTTC
CDR3 protein: CASSLDEGRGTYEQYF

V gene: TRBV30
clone size: few
J gene: TRBJ1-3
D gene: -
CDR3 DNA: TGTGCCTGGAATAGGGGTTCTGGAAACACCATATATTTT
CDR3 protein: CAWNRGSGNTIYF

V gene: TRBV5-4
clone size: few
J gene: TRBJ1-1
D gene: TRBD1
CDR3 DNA: TGTGCCAGCAGCTGGGCGGACAGGGGGGCCACTGAAGCTTTCTTT
CDR3 protein: CASSWADRGATEAFF

V gene: TRBV30
clone size: few
J gene: TRBJ1-5
D gene: -
CDR3 DNA: TGTGCCTGGAGTGGGGGGGGTCAGCCCCAGCATTTT
CDR3 protein: CAWSGGGQPQHF

V gene: TRBV6-5
clone size: few
J gene: TRBJ2-7
D gene: -
CDR3 DNA: TGTGCCAGCAGTTACAGTGGGCAGCCATCCTACGAGCAGTACTTC
CDR3 protein: CASSYSGQPSYEQYF

V gene: TRBV7-2
clone size: few
J gene: TRBJ2-1
D gene: -
CDR3 DNA: TGTGCCAGCAGCTTTGAAGCGGGCCAATACAATGAGCAGTTCTTC
CDR3 protein: CASSFEAGQYNEQFF

V gene: TRBV6-5
clone size: -
J gene: TRBJ2-7
D gene: TRBD2
CDR3 DNA: TGTGCCAGCAGTGGCAGCGGGACCATCGACGAGCAGTACTTC
CDR3 protein: CASSGSGTIDEQYF

V gene: TRBV5-1
clone size: many
J gene: TRBJ2-5
D gene: -
CDR3 DNA: TGCGCCAGCAGCTTGATGGCTTCCGGAGGGGAGACCCAGTACTTC
CDR3 protein: CASSLMASGGETQYF

V gene: TRBV7-6
clone size: few
J gene: TRBJ2-1
D gene: -
CDR3 DNA: TGTGCCAGCAGCCCCCGACTTGACAATGAGCAGTTCTTC
CDR3 protein: CASSPRLDNEQFF

V gene: TRBV5-6
clone size: -
J gene: TRBJ2-5
D gene: -
CDR3 DNA: TGTGCCAGCAGCTTAGGCGGGGGCGAGACCCAGTACTTC
CDR3 protein: CASSLGGGETQYF

V gene: TRBV2
clone size: few
J gene: TRBJ2-5
D gene: TRBD1
CDR3 DNA: TGTGCCAGCAGCATGGACAGGCGGGAGACCCAGTACTTC
CDR3 protein: CASSMDRRETQYF